This record covers a single TCR beta chain. The assay was immunoSEQ multiplex PCR, and TCRdb's table has in-frame clones only and misses some. The table includes tens of thousands of clones, roughly nine tenths detected once. Trimming cost V 3 bases and J 0 bases, with 15 bases left between them. Per the germline V gene, CDR1 is SGDLS and CDR2 is YYNGEE. The CDR3 runs 16 residues. This entry is derived from a study of T cell changes during pregnancy in multiple sclerosis. Source: CD4+ T cells from peripheral blood mononuclear cells, taken in the third trimester of pregnancy. This chain joins TRBV9 and TRBJ1-2; D perhaps matches TRBD1 (6 bases). The TCR originated in a female donor in good health, enrolled as a control in a pregnancy study. The CDR3 DNA follows: TGTGCCAGCAGCGAGGGGGGGACGGGGCCTAACTATGGCTACACCTTC. It yields the protein CASSEGGTGPNYGYTF.